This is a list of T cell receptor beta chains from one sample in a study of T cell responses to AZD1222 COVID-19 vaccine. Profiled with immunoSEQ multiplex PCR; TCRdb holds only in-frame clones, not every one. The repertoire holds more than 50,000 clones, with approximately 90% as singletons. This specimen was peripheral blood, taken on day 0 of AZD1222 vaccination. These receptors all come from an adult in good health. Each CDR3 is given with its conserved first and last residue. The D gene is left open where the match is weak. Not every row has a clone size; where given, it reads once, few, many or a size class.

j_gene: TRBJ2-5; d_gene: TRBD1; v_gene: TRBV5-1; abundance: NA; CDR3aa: CASSLDGTAKETQYF; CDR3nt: TGCGCCAGCAGCTTGGATGGGACAGCTAAAGAGACCCAGTACTTC
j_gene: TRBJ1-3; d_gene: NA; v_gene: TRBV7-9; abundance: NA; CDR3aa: CASLLSVSGNTIYF; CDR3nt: TGTGCCAGCTTGCTCTCCGTTTCTGGAAACACCATATATTTT
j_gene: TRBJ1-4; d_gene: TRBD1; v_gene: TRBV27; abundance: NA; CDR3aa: CASSRRDRVDPNEKLFF; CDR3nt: TGTGCCAGCAGTAGACGGGACAGGGTAGATCCTAATGAAAAACTGTTTTTT
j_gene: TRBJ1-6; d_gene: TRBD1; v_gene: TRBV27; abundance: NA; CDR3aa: CASRTGTGLYNSPLHF; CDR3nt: TGTGCCAGCAGAACCGGGACAGGGTTATATAATTCACCCCTCCACTTT
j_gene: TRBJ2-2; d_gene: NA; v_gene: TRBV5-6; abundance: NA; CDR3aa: CASSPRQVANTGELFF; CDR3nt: TGTGCCAGCAGCCCTAGACAGGTTGCGAACACCGGGGAGCTGTTTTTT
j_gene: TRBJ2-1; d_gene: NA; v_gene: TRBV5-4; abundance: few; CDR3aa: CASSLGGHTYNEQFF; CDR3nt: TGTGCCAGCAGCTTGGGCGGGCACACTTACAATGAGCAGTTCTTC
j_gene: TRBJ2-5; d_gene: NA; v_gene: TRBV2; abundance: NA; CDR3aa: CASSGGGGETQYF; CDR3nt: TGTGCCAGCAGTGGGGGCGGTGGAGAGACCCAGTACTTC
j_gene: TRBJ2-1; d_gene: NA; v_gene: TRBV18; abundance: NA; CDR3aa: CASSRGQEQFF; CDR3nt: TGTGCCAGCTCACGCGGACAAGAGCAGTTCTTC
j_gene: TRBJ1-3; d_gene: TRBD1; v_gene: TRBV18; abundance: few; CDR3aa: CASSTGTGGSGNTIYF; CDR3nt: TGTGCCAGCTCAACAGGGACAGGGGGCTCTGGAAACACCATATATTTT
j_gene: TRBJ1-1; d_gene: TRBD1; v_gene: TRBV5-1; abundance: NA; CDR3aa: CASSFRGGGTEAFF; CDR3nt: TGCGCCAGCAGCTTTCGAGGGGGCGGCACTGAAGCTTTCTTT
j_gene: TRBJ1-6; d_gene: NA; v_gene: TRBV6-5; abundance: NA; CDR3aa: CASSYSARRDSPLHF; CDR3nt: TGTGCCAGCAGTTACTCTGCCAGGAGGGATTCACCCCTCCACTTT
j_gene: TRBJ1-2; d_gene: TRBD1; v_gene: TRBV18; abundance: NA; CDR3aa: CASSSRTGFIYGYTF; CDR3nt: TGTGCCAGCTCATCAAGGACAGGGTTTATCTATGGCTACACCTTC
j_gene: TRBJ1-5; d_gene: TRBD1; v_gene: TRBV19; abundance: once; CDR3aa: CASSSGQGNQPQHF; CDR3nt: TGTGCCAGTAGTTCGGGACAGGGGAATCAGCCCCAGCATTTT
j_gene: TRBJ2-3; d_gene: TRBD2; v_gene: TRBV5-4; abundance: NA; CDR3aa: CASSLAAGGDTQYF; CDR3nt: TGTGCCAGCAGCTTGGCGGCGGGAGGAGATACGCAGTATTTT
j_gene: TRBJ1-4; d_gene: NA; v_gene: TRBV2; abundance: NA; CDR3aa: CASNLLRTNEKLFF; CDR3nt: TGTGCCAGCAATCTTCTCAGGACTAATGAAAAACTGTTTTTT
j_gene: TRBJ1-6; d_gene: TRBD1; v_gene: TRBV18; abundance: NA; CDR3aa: CASSPTGMRGNSPLHF; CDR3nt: TGTGCCAGCTCCCCGACAGGGATGCGTGGTAATTCACCCCTCCACTTT
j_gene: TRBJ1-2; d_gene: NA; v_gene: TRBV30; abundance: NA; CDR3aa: CAWSRGEGYGYTF; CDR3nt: TGTGCCTGGAGTAGAGGGGAGGGGTATGGCTACACCTTC
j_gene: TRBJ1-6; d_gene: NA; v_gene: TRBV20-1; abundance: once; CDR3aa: CSASSGRGNSPLHF; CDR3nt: TGCAGTGCTAGTTCGGGGAGAGGTAATTCACCCCTCCACTTT
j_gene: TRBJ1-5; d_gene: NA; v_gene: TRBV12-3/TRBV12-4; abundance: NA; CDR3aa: CASRYIGQPQHF; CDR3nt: TGTGCCAGCAGGTATATTGGTCAGCCCCAGCATTTT
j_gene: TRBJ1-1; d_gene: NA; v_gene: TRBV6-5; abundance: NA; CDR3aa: CASSSGVAEAFF; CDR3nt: TGTGCCAGCAGTTCAGGGGTCGCTGAAGCTTTCTTT
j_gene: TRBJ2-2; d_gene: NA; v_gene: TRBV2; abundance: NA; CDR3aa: CATLDPGELFF; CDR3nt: TGTGCCACCCTGGATCCCGGGGAGCTGTTTTTT
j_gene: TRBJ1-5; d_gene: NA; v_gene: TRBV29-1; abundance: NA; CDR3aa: CSVVTNSNQPQHF; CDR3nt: TGCAGCGTAGTTACGAATAGCAATCAGCCCCAGCATTTT
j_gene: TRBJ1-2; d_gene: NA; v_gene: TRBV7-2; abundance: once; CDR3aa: CASSPRGLTGYTF; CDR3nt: TGTGCCAGCAGCCCTCGTGGGTTGACGGGCTACACCTTC
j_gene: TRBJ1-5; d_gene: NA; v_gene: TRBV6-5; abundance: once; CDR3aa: CASSPTGGSEPQHF; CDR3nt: TGTGCCAGCAGTCCTACGGGAGGTAGTGAGCCCCAGCATTTT
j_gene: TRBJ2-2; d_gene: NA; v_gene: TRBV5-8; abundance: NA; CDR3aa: CASLSLGRFSGELFF; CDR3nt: TGTGCCAGCCTCAGCTTGGGCAGGTTCTCCGGGGAGCTGTTTTTT
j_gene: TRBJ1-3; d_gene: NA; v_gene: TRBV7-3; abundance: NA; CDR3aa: CASSLGIGNTIYF; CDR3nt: TGTGCCAGCAGCTTGGGGATTGGAAACACCATATATTTT
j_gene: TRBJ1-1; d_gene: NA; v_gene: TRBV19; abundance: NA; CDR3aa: CASRRGVIFTEAFF; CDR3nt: TGTGCCAGTAGGAGGGGGGTTATTTTCACTGAAGCTTTCTTT
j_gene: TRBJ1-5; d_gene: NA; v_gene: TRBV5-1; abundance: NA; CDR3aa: CASSFGDSNQPQHF; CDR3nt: TGCGCCAGCAGCTTCGGGGACAGCAATCAGCCCCAGCATTTT
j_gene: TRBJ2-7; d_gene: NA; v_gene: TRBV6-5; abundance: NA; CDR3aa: CATTGSRVTYEQYF; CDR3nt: TGTGCCACCACTGGAAGCCGAGTAACCTACGAGCAGTACTTC
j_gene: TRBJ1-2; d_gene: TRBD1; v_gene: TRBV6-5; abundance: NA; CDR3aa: CASSYGRGYGYTF; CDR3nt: TGTGCCAGCAGTTACGGCAGGGGGTATGGCTACACCTTC
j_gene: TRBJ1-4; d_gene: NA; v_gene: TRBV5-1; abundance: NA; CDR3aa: CASSLDRNEKLFF; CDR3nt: TGCGCCAGCAGCTTGGACAGGAATGAAAAACTGTTTTTT
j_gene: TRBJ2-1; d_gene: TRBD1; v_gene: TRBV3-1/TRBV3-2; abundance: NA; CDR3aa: CASSPTFRGRGYEQFF; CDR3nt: TGTGCCAGCAGCCCGACTTTTAGGGGGCGCGGGTATGAGCAGTTCTTC
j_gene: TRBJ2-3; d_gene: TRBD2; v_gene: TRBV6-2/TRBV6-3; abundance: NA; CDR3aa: CASSYPAGGRLDTQYF; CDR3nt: TGTGCCAGCAGTTACCCAGCGGGGGGGCGACTAGATACGCAGTATTTT
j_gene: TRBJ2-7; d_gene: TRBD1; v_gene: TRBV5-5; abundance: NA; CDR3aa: CASSITGGTYEQYF; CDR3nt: TGTGCCAGCAGCATCACAGGGGGGACCTACGAGCAGTACTTC
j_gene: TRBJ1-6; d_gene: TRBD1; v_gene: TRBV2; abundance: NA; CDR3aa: CASSEDGTGFSPLHF; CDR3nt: TGTGCCAGCAGTGAGGATGGGACAGGGTTTTCACCCCTCCACTTT
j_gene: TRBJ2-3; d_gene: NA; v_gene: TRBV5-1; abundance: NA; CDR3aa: CASSLDAGRTDTQYF; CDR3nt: TGCGCCAGCAGCTTGGATGCCGGACGCACAGATACGCAGTATTTT
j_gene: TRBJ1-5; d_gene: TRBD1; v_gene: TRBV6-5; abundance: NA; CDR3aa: CASSSWTGSNQPQHF; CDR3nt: TGTGCCAGCAGTTCTTGGACAGGTAGCAATCAGCCCCAGCATTTT
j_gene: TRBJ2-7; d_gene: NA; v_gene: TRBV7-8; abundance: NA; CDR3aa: CASSMDPFSYEQYF; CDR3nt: TGTGCCAGCAGCATGGACCCCTTCAGCTACGAGCAGTACTTC